The 4 T cell receptor beta chains presented below share a single source sample, sequenced in a study of CD8+ T cells in alopecia areata (dated by TCRdb to the late 2010s). Taken with the paper, the label for time point translates to: around 24 weeks on oral tofacitinib. According to the study, the label for this sample's treatment or condition signals: oral pan-JAK inhibitor, 5-10 mg twice daily. Library preparation was by the immunoSEQ multiplex PCR assay. RNA was extracted from all samples and reverse transcribed into cDNA, which served as template for TCR sequencing. TCRdb holds this immuneACCESS table with in-frame rearrangements only. Some clones are missing; in checked studies, unresolved V genes explain under half, and the rest has no known cause. The sample profile shows approximately 280,000 clones; more than 45% of them were found once. The ten largest account for more than 1.5% of the sample.

Sample: CD4+ T cells sorted from blood, taken at week 24, from a patient treated with tofacitinib. All receptors derive from a human donor with alopecia areata.

This clone was detected ten times or more. The chain employs TRBV14 and TRBJ1-1; 9 positions match TRBD1. J lost 1 base, V lost 5 bases, and 5 bases had no gene match. The length of the CDR3 is 15 residues. CDR1 and CDR2 (germline): SGHDN, FVKESK. The CDR3 spells CASSGHRGPNTEAFF. The CDR3 DNA reads TGTGCCAGCAGCGGTCACAGGGGGCCGAACACTGAAGCTTTCTTT.

In its sample, this clone was seen a few times. The rearrangement uses TRBV7-8 and TRBJ1-4; TRBD1 matches at 8 bases. Germline values: CDR1 SGHVS, CDR2 FQNEAQ. J was trimmed by 8 bases and V by 0 bases; bases with no gene match: 5. The CDR3 extends over 15 amino acids. In DNA form, the CDR3 reads TGTGCCAGCAGCTTAGCCGGGACAGGCGGGGAAAAACTGTTTTTT. Protein: CASSLAGTGGEKLFF.

The chain couples TRBV29-1 to TRBJ2-1, with D tentatively TRBD2 (6 bases). Looked up from germline, CDR1 is SQVTM and CDR2 is ANQGSEA. Trimming stripped 6 bases from V and 6 bases from J, with 12 bases between. This CDR3 region has 12 residues. The CDR3 region is CSVLGGANEQFF. In DNA, the CDR3 is TGCAGCGTCCTAGGAGGGGCCAATGAGCAGTTCTTC.

This clone was counted only a few times. The chain links TRBV7-9 to TRBJ2-7; maybe TRBD1 (5 bases). With 5 bases removed from V and 2 bases from J, the gap between germline ends came to 13 bases. Germline V gives CDR1 SEHNR, CDR2 FQNEAQ (reference sequence). The CDR3 runs 14 residues. The DNA of the CDR3 is TGTGCCAGCAGCACGACAGCAATTACCTACGAGCAGTACTTC. Protein: CASSTTAITYEQYF.